A selection of T cell receptor beta chains follows, all from one sample in a study of T cells in Graves' hyperthyroidism and ophthalmopathy. Via MiXCR, TCRdb re-called the multiplex PCR reads, giving one row per CDR3 protein. The table records nearly 600,000 distinct CDR3 sequences, approximately 15% of them present only once. Source material: blood. Receptors originate from a woman in her twenties or thirties with Graves' hyperthyroidism that later progressed to Graves' ophthalmopathy. Both conserved end residues are part of each CDR3. A D gene is named only where the DNA matches it firmly. Clone size appears in some rows only: once, few, many, or a class for an expanded clone.

d_gene,j_gene,v_gene,abundance,len,CDR3nt,CDR3aa
TRBD2,TRBJ2-1,TRBV7-2,many,14,TGTGCCAGCAGCGTGACTAGCGGGAGTGGAGAGCAGTTCTTC,CASSVTSGSGEQFF
TRBD1,TRBJ2-1,TRBV24-1,NA,14,TGTGCCACCGGCCAGGACAGGGAAGGGTATGAGCAGTTCTTC,CATGQDREGYEQFF
TRBD2,TRBJ2-1,TRBV7-2,many,15,TGTGCCAGCAGCCTATTGGGGCTAGCGGTCAATGAGCAGTTCTTC,CASSLLGLAVNEQFF
NA,TRBJ2-7,TRBV19,few,13,TGTGCCAGTAAAGCTAGCGATACCTACGAGCAGTACTTC,CASKASDTYEQYF
NA,TRBJ1-1,TRBV18,NA,13,TGTGCCAGCCACGGAGGGGGAAACACTGAAGCTTTCTTT,CASHGGGNTEAFF
NA,TRBJ2-1,TRBV7-2,many,14,TGTGCCAGCAGCTATGACTCGGCCTACAATGAGCAGTTCTTC,CASSYDSAYNEQFF
TRBD1,TRBJ2-7,TRBV10-2,NA,15,TGCGCCAGCAGCCACTACGGGACAGGGCAAAACGAGCAGTACTTC,CASSHYGTGQNEQYF
NA,TRBJ1-3,TRBV3-1,NA,16,TGTGCCAGCAGCCAAGATCTTTGGGGCAACGGAAACACCATATATTTT,CASSQDLWGNGNTIYF
TRBD1,TRBJ1-5,TRBV19,NA,17,TGTGCCAGTAGTCCGCCCCCGGAACAGGGGGGTGGGCAGCCCCAGCATTTT,CASSPPPEQGGGQPQHF
NA,TRBJ1-2,TRBV2,many,14,TGTGCCAGCAGTGAAGGGCCAGGGTATGAGGGCTACACCTTC,CASSEGPGYEGYTF
NA,TRBJ2-6,TRBV20-1,NA,17,TGCAGTGCTAGTGGGGGAGCGGGCCCCTCTGGGGCCAACGTCCTGACTTTC,CSASGGAGPSGANVLTF
NA,TRBJ2-5,TRBV24-1,many,16,TGTGCCACCAGTGATTTCTCGAGGGAGAACCAAGAGACCCAGTACTTC,CATSDFSRENQETQYF
NA,TRBJ2-1,TRBV10-2,NA,12,TGCGCCAGCAGTGAGTACTACAATGAGCAGTTCTTC,CASSEYYNEQFF
TRBD1,TRBJ1-2,TRBV5-6,few,19,TGTGCCAGCAGCTTGAAGGGGCACATATGCAGGGGGCCGAACTATGGCTACACCTTC,CASSLKGHICRGPNYGYTF
NA,TRBJ1-2,TRBV13,many,14,TGTGCCAGCAGGGGGGCATCTGAACGGGGTGGCTACACCTTC,CASRGASERGGYTF
NA,TRBJ2-7,TRBV30,many,11,TGTGCCTGGAGTGTAAACTACGAGCAGTACTTC,CAWSVNYEQYF
NA,TRBJ2-4,TRBV19,NA,12,TGTGCCAGTAGTATCAATGGGAACATTCAGTACTTC,CASSINGNIQYF